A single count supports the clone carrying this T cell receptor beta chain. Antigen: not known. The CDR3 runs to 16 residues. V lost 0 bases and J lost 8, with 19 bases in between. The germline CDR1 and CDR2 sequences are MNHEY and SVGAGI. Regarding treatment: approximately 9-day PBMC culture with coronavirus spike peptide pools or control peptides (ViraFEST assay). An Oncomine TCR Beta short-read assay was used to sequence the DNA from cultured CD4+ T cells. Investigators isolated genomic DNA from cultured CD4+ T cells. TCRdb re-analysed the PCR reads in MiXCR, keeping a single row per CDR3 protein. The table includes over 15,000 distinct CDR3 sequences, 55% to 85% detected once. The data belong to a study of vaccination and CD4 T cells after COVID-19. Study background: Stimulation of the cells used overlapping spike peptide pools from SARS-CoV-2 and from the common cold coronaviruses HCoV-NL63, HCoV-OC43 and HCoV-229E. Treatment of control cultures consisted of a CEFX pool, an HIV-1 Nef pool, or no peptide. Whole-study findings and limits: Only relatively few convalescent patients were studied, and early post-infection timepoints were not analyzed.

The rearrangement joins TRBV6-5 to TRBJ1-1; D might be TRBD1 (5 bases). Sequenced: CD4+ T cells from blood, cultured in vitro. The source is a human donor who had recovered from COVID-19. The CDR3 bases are TGTGCCAGCAGTTACTCCGGAATCTTAGGGGTGTGGGAAGCTTTCTTT. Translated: CASSYSGILGVWEAFF.